Below, one T cell receptor beta chain is given with its context. This record comes from a study of blood T cell repertoires in COVID-19. Study as a whole: Samples taken during acute and convalescent COVID-19 were collected in the United States, Italy and Spain.

The method was immunoSEQ multiplex PCR; TCRdb's version includes in-frame clones alone and lacks a portion of them. In the table there are around 260,000 clones, 80% to 95% of which are singletons. This CDR3 has 15 amino acids. CDR1 and CDR2 (germline): MDHEN, SYDVKM. Trimming cost V 5 bases and J 0 bases; bases outside gene matches: 5. Sequenced input: PBMCs or T cells enriched from blood (not recorded which). V gene TRBV28 combines with J gene TRBJ2-7; the match to TRBD1 covers 9 bases. The sequence derives from a woman younger than 45 who had recovered from COVID-19. The CDR3 nucleotides are TGTGCCAGCAGTAGAGGACAGGGGCTCTCCTACGAGCAGTACTTC. Translated: CASSRGQGLSYEQYF. The variable domain in full, completed from reference TRBV28 and TRBJ2-7, reads DVKVTQSSRYLVKRTGEKVFLECVQDMDHENMFWYRQDPGLGLRLIYFSYDVKMKEKGDIPEGYSVSREKKERFSLILESASTNQTSMYLCASSRGQGLSYEQYFGPGTRLTVT.